Each of the 23 T cell receptor beta chains below was sequenced from the same sample in a study of blood T cell repertoires in COVID-19. Libraries were prepared by immunoSEQ multiplex PCR; TCRdb keeps only in-frame clonotypes and omits some of them. Altogether a few hundred thousand clones are present, approximately 90% being singletons, with the ten largest covering approximately 9.3%. The sample taken for sequencing was PBMCs or T cells enriched from blood (not recorded which). The receptors shown here come from a woman aged 45-60 years who had recovered from COVID-19.

J is TRBJ1-2 and V is TRBV4-1; weak D call: TRBD1 (6 bases). The CDR3 has 15 amino acids. V was clipped by 1 base and J by 0 bases, with 9 bases between them. Germline values: CDR1 MGHRA, CDR2 YSYEKL. CDR3 protein: CASSQGTVTNYGYTF. The CDR3 DNA reads as TGCGCCAGCAGCCAAGGGACAGTGACTAACTATGGCTACACCTTC.

The genes are TRBV27 and TRBJ1-3, with D maybe TRBD1 (5 bases). The CDR3 sequence is 16 residues long. Germline CDR1 is MNHEY and CDR2 is SMNVEV (reference sequence). Trimming removed 2 bases at V and 4 bases at J, with 15 bases between. Here the CDR3 reads CASSLQGGVLGNTIYF. The CDR3 region has the DNA TGTGCCAGCAGTTTACAGGGAGGGGTGCTAGGAAACACCATATATTTT.

The chain uses TRBV4-3 and TRBJ1-4; D call uncertain. CDR3 length: 16 amino acids. V gave up 3 bases and J gave up 4 bases, with 15 bases separating them. The V gene's germline CDR1 is LGHNA and CDR2 YSLEER. The CDR3 bases are TGCGCCAGCAGCCATTCATTTTCAGATTATAATGAAAAACTGTTTTTT. This gives the protein CASSHSFSDYNEKLFF.

The rearrangement uses TRBV4-3 and TRBJ1-3; 7 bases line up with TRBD1. CDR3 length: 14 residues. V was pared by 4 bases and J by 2 bases, with 2 bases of the junction left unmatched. Germline-derived CDR1 and CDR2 are LGHNA and YSLEER. CDR3 bases: TGCGCCAGCAGCCCGGGGACAGCTGGAAACACCATATATTTT. Protein product: CASSPGTAGNTIYF.

The chain uses TRBV27 and TRBJ1-4; D may be TRBD1 (6 bases). The CDR3 loop spans 16 amino acids. With 10 bases removed from V and 4 bases from J, the gap between germline ends came to 22 bases. The germline V gene has CDR1 MNHEY and CDR2 SMNVEV (reference sequence). The CDR3 region is CATRMNPGHSNEKLFF. The CDR3 coding sequence is TGTGCCACCAGAATGAACCCGGGACACAGTAATGAAAAACTGTTTTTT.

The chain joins TRBV18 to TRBJ2-1, with TRBD2 identical over 9 bases. The CDR3 is made up of 12 amino acids. The V and J ends lost 5 bases and 12 bases, in that order; junction bases with no gene match: 5. Germline V lookup: CDR1 KGHSH, CDR2 LQKENI. The CDR3 DNA reads as TGTGCCAGCTCAACCCTGACTAGCGGGCAGTTCTTC. Protein: CASSTLTSGQFF.

DNA of the CDR3: TGCGCCAGCAGCCAAAAGACTAGCGGGGGGATCACAGATACGCAGTATTTT. Translation: CASSQKTSGGITDTQYF. The rearrangement uses TRBV5-1 and TRBJ2-3, with 13 bases matching TRBD2. The J segment lost 2 bases and the V segment lost 4 bases, leaving 7 bases of the junction unmatched. The CDR3 has 17 residues. Looked up from germline, CDR1 is SGHRS and CDR2 is YFSETQ.

This clone appeared a few times. This chain links TRBV5-3 with TRBJ2-7; D ambiguous. TRBV5-3 falls under the ORF class, with uncertain function. Trimming shortened V by 0 bases and J by 0 bases, and 4 bases separated the two germline ends. The CDR3 consists of 13 residues. DNA of the CDR3: TGTGCCAGAAGCTTGGCGAGCTCCTACGAGCAGTACTTC. Amino acid sequence: CARSLASSYEQYF.

CDR3 sequence reads: CASSQEQGRQAFF. CDR3 bases: TGCGCCAGCAGCCAAGAACAGGGGAGGCAAGCTTTCTTT. The V call is TRBV4-1, the J call TRBJ1-1; 7 bases line up with TRBD1. The CDR3 loop spans 13 amino acids. From germline, CDR1 is MGHRA and CDR2 YSYEKL. V gave up 0 bases and J gave up 9 bases; unmatched junction bases: 4.

The genes are TRBV6-4 and TRBJ1-1, with 8 bases identical to TRBD1. The CDR3 extends over 13 amino acids. V trimming: 6 bases; J trimming: 5 bases; junction bases outside the gene matches: 5. Germline V lookup: CDR1 MRHNA, CDR2 SNTAGT. The CDR3 nucleotides are TGTGCCAGCAGAGCAACAGGGGGGACTGAAGCTTTCTTT. It encodes CASRATGGTEAFF.

The chain joins TRBV5-1 to TRBJ2-3; 10 bases match TRBD2. This CDR3 has 15 amino acids. V lost 4 bases, J lost 1 base, and 3 bases stayed unmatched. Per the germline V gene, CDR1 is SGHRS and CDR2 is YFSETQ. CDR3 DNA sequence: TGCGCCAGCAGCCAAACTAGCGGGGGCACAGATACGCAGTATTTT. Amino acid sequence: CASSQTSGGTDTQYF.

This chain connects TRBV4-1 to TRBJ1-3; D may be TRBD1 (5 bases). The CDR3 is 17 residues long. Trimming cost V 0 bases and J 6 bases, with 18 bases left between them. Per the germline V gene, CDR1 is MGHRA and CDR2 is YSYEKL. CDR3 sequence reads: CASSQDSIQVDANTIYF. CDR3 nucleotides: TGCGCCAGCAGCCAAGATTCCATACAGGTTGACGCAAACACCATATATTTT.

The sample holds one count of this clone. The genes are TRBV5-6 and TRBJ1-2; D perhaps matches TRBD1 (6 bases). The CDR3 covers 15 residues. Per the germline V gene, CDR1 is SGHDT and CDR2 is YYEEEE. V lost 2 bases, J lost 1 base, and 12 bases lay in between. The CDR3 region has the DNA TGTGCCAGCAGCTTAGGACAGAGACTTAACTATGGCTACACCTTC. Translation: CASSLGQRLNYGYTF.

This clone was counted a single time. The chain has TRBV10-3 and TRBJ2-3; D is possibly TRBD1 (6 bases). The germline V gene has CDR1 ENHRY and CDR2 SYGVKD. This CDR3 spans 15 amino acids. Trimming removed 4 bases at V and 0 bases at J, with 11 bases between. CDR3 bases: TGTGCCATCAGTGGGGCAGGGGTTAGCACAGATACGCAGTATTTT. Its translation: CAISGAGVSTDTQYF.

The genes are TRBV23-1 and TRBJ2-2; a weak D match, TRBD2 (7 bases). TRBV23-1 is an ORF, and what it does is uncertain. The CDR3 extends over 14 amino acids. Trimming took 5 bases from V and 6 from J, leaving 13 bases between them. The CDR3 sequence: CASSGGGPAGELFF. CDR3 sequence (DNA): TGCGCCAGCAGTGGGGGGGGCCCAGCCGGGGAGCTGTTTTTT.

The chain combines TRBV20-1 with TRBJ1-1; D call uncertain. The V gene lost 2 bases and the J gene lost 7 bases, with 8 bases spanning the gap. The CDR3 consists of 11 residues. Germline CDR1 and CDR2: DFQATT and SNEGSKA (reference sequence). CDR3 DNA: TGCAGTGCTAGACGCGGTCATGAAGCTTTCTTT. Its translation: CSARRGHEAFF.

The V gene is TRBV2, the J gene TRBJ1-1; D call uncertain. The CDR3 contains 11 residues. Germline V gene sequence: CDR1 SNHLY, CDR2 FYNNEI. The V and J ends lost 0 bases and 11 bases respectively, with 7 bases between them. For the CDR3, the DNA is TGTGCCAGCAGTGAAGCCCGAGGGGCTTTCTTT. It specifies CASSEARGAFF.

The chain joins TRBV5-1 to TRBJ1-6; 9 bases match TRBD1. The CDR3 totals 14 residues. Germline V gene data show CDR1 as SGHRS and CDR2 as YFSETQ. Trimming at V came to 5 bases and at J to 10 bases, leaving 7 bases not matched to a gene. CDR3: CASRADRGESPLHF. DNA of the CDR3: TGCGCCAGCAGAGCGGACAGGGGAGAATCACCCCTCCACTTT.

V is TRBV11-2 and J is TRBJ2-1; 8 positions agree with TRBD2. The CDR3 covers 15 residues. V gave up 5 bases and J gave up 7 bases; unmatched junction bases: 10. Looked up from germline, CDR1 is SGHAT and CDR2 is FQNNGV. CDR3 loop: CASSPERGPENEQFF. The CDR3, as DNA: TGTGCCAGCAGCCCCGAGCGGGGGCCGGAGAATGAGCAGTTCTTC.

V and J are TRBV12-3 or TRBV12-4 and TRBJ1-4; D ambiguous. The CDR3 runs to 11 residues. Trimming cost V 3 bases and J 8 bases, with 4 bases left between them. The chain's CDR3 is CASSFKEKLFF. For the CDR3, the DNA is TGTGCCAGCAGTTTTAAAGAAAAACTGTTTTTT.

The chain joins TRBV6-5 to TRBJ1-4, with 7 bases identical to TRBD1. The germline gives CDR1 MNHEY, CDR2 SVGAGI. With 2 bases clipped from V and 4 bases from J, the junction kept 4 bases outside the gene matches. There are 15 residues in the CDR3. The CDR3 is CASSYLGTDNEKLFF. For the CDR3, the DNA is TGTGCCAGCAGTTACCTCGGGACAGATAATGAAAAACTGTTTTTT.

This chain connects TRBV9 to TRBJ2-3; D is perhaps TRBD2 (7 bases). Germline values: CDR1 SGDLS, CDR2 YYNGEE. The CDR3 has 15 residues. V was cut by 4 bases and J by 2 bases, with 14 bases left in between. The CDR3 here is CASSIRGALTDTQYF. The CDR3 DNA reads as TGTGCCAGCAGCATTCGGGGGGCGCTCACAGATACGCAGTATTTT.

The chain combines TRBV19 with TRBJ1-2; D is possibly TRBD1 (5 bases). CDR1 is LNHDA, CDR2 SQIVND, per germline (reference sequence). V lost 8 bases, J lost 7 bases, and 17 bases lay in between. The CDR3 loop spans 13 amino acids. CDR3 in DNA: TGTGCCAGTCGCCTCACGACAGCGTCTGGCTACACCTTC. It translates to CASRLTTASGYTF.